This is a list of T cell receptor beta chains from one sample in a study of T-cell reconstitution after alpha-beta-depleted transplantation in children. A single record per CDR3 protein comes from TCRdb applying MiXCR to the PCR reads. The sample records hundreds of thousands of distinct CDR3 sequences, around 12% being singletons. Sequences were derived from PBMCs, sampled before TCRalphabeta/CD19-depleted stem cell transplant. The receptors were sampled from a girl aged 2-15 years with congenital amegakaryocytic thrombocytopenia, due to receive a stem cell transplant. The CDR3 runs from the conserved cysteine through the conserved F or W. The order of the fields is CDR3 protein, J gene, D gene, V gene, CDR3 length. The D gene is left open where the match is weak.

CASSYETGMEDTQYF TRBJ2-3 - TRBV6-5 15
CASSLIGTQPQHF TRBJ1-5 - TRBV5-1 13
CASRAASGITDTQYF TRBJ2-3 TRBD2 TRBV2 15
CASSQSSYEQYF TRBJ2-7 - TRBV5-1 12
CSASSGSNQPQHF TRBJ1-5 - TRBV20-1 13
CSARPPGLRYEQYF TRBJ2-7 - TRBV20-1 14
CASSFDASGTPDTQYF TRBJ2-3 TRBD2 TRBV7-3 16
CASSPVGETQYF TRBJ2-5 - TRBV5-1 12
CASSPPPRAGTDTQYF TRBJ2-3 - TRBV3-1 16
CASSSKGREGYNEQFF TRBJ2-1 TRBD2 TRBV5-1 16
CASSLPGQLYEQYF TRBJ2-7 TRBD1 TRBV5-1 14
CATSDPGTAEETQYF TRBJ2-5 TRBD1 TRBV24-1 15
CASSLKVTGWDEQFF TRBJ2-1 TRBD1 TRBV12-3/TRBV12-4 15
CASSAPSSGSSYEQYF TRBJ2-7 TRBD2 TRBV7-9 16
CASTLAVRDEQFF TRBJ2-1 - TRBV2 13
CASSYSVGINQPQHF TRBJ1-5 - TRBV6-5 15
CATSGGTSGYNEQFF TRBJ2-1 TRBD2 TRBV24-1 15
CSARVRELTNEQFF TRBJ2-1 TRBD2 TRBV20-1 14
CASSLVSGHEQYF TRBJ2-7 - TRBV5-1 13
CSASTGGTITDTQYF TRBJ2-3 - TRBV20-1 15
CSALDLLDYYNEQFF TRBJ2-1 - TRBV20-1 15
CASSYLTIREETQYF TRBJ2-5 - TRBV7-2 15
CAISERGRDSPLHF TRBJ1-6 - TRBV10-3 14
CSAPRLAGIQETQYF TRBJ2-5 TRBD2 TRBV20-1 15
CASSSRASGRTGELFF TRBJ2-2 TRBD2 TRBV7-8 16
CASSSSGRLAGAYEQYF TRBJ2-7 TRBD2 TRBV7-9 17
CATSHAGGNTGELFF TRBJ2-2 TRBD1 TRBV24-1 15
CASSVGSGRTTTDTQYF TRBJ2-3 TRBD2 TRBV9 17
CASSDSGLHNEQFF TRBJ2-1 TRBD2 TRBV3-1 14
CASSPSDTDTGELFF TRBJ2-2 - TRBV18 15
CSARKGRTEAFF TRBJ1-1 - TRBV20-1 12
CSAIILGGQETQYF TRBJ2-5 - TRBV20-1 14
CASSFIPRDRVGCTF TRBJ2-7 TRBD1 TRBV7-8 15
CASSLNGQVPYEQYF TRBJ2-7 TRBD1 TRBV7-3 15
CSARSLAGEVYIEQFF TRBJ2-1 TRBD2 TRBV20-1 16
CASSRNTGAVYF TRBJ2-7 TRBD1 TRBV6-5 12
CASSFSSGVGFF TRBJ2-1 - TRBV12-3/TRBV12-4 12
CASSSRDRTTDTQYF TRBJ2-3 TRBD1 TRBV12-3/TRBV12-4 15
CASRIRGGISDTQYF TRBJ2-3 - TRBV12-3/TRBV12-4 15
CAISVASGRAGEQFF TRBJ2-1 TRBD2 TRBV10-3 15
CASSPSRELYEQYF TRBJ2-7 TRBD2 TRBV7-2 14
CASSQGFRDRSNTEAFF TRBJ1-1 TRBD1 TRBV3-1 17
CSAGKLGLAGFETQYF TRBJ2-5 TRBD2 TRBV20-1 16
CASSYSQGNNSPLHF TRBJ1-6 - TRBV6-5 15
CASLGGGSYNEQFF TRBJ2-1 - TRBV7-9 14
CSARELGDTQYF TRBJ2-3 - TRBV20-1 12
CSASFTGSNEKLFF TRBJ1-4 - TRBV20-1 14
CASSFVHAGELFF TRBJ2-2 - TRBV12-3/TRBV12-4 13
CASTQSDAGSYNSPLHF TRBJ1-6 - TRBV4-1 17
CASSSGQGLNEQFF TRBJ2-1 TRBD1 TRBV12-3/TRBV12-4 14
CASSFYRGTAEQYF TRBJ2-7 TRBD1 TRBV5-1 14
CASSFGTGGDEKLFF TRBJ1-4 TRBD1 TRBV5-1 15
CSACRSSYNEQFF TRBJ2-1 - TRBV29-1 13
CASSQEETSPSYEQYF TRBJ2-7 TRBD2 TRBV4-1 16
CASSHQGNSFSNQPQHF TRBJ1-5 - TRBV4-1 17
CSAPFKGPAKGYNEQFF TRBJ2-1 - TRBV20-1 17
CASSLETGGRKLFF TRBJ1-4 TRBD1 TRBV5-1 14
CSAVSKSAAGGQSTDTQYF TRBJ2-3 TRBD2 TRBV20-1 19